What follows describes a single T cell receptor (beta chain). The record originates from a study of blood T cell repertoires in COVID-19. Study-level information: In each case, the material was cDNA or gDNA derived from T cells, B-cell-depleted T cells, or PBMCs.

As handled by the study authors: Estimation of nucleated cell counts relied on the amplification of reference gene primers. Repertoires were generated with immunoSEQ multiplex PCR, while TCRdb's copy carries only in-frame clones and drops some. Clonal size and the V and J genes are those of that table, whereas D and trimming came from the DNA. The sample lists roughly 200,000 clones, 80% to 85% occurring once. This CDR3 is built from 15 residues. The V gene lost 6 bases and the J gene lost 0 bases, with 12 bases spanning the gap. Germline lookup yields CDR1 SNHLY and CDR2 FYNNEI. This sequence originates from a man aged 50 to 60 with active or convalescent COVID-19. Sequencing used peripheral blood. The J gene is TRBJ1-3, the V gene TRBV2; D might be TRBD1 (6 bases). The CDR3 loop is CASSFSTGSGNTIYF. The CDR3 DNA sequence: TGTGCCAGCAGCTTTTCGACAGGCTCTGGAAACACCATATATTTT.